This entry lists 8 T cell receptor beta chains sequenced from one sample in a study of T cells in Graves' hyperthyroidism and ophthalmopathy (dated by TCRdb to 2018 to 2020). The method behind the library was multiplex PCR. TCRdb records Illumina HiSeq 2000 as the sequencer. Amplification of TCR beta CDR3 regions was carried out from RNA transcripts. The first round of RT-PCR for the TCR CDR3 was performed with the HTBI primer set and the Qiagen OneStep RT-PCR kit. The public reads were quality trimmed at Q25 with fastp and then assembled into clones with MiXCR by TCRdb, keeping productive beta chains. Each CDR3 protein appears once, grouped with its most common genes and DNA. The sample records 150,000 to 200,000 distinct CDR3 sequences, about 17% of which are singletons. About 29% of the sample lies in the top ten. Sequenced: blood. These receptors came from a woman in her forties or fifties with Graves' hyperthyroidism.

This clonotype appeared many times. This chain joins TRBV2 and TRBJ1-1; D perhaps matches TRBD1 (6 bases). Germline CDR1 SNHLY, CDR2 FYNNEI. Trimming took off 5 bases at V and 0 bases at J, with 13 bases between the two ends. This CDR3 spans 15 amino acids. The CDR3 DNA follows: TGTGCCAGCAGTACCACAGGGATTATGAACACTGAAGCTTTCTTT. Its protein product is CASSTTGIMNTEAFF.

This rearrangement joins TRBV7-9 to TRBJ2-2; the D is unclear. From germline, CDR1 is SEHNR and CDR2 FQNEAQ (reference sequence). V dropped 3 bases and J dropped 6 bases, with 14 bases sitting between them. The CDR3 sequence is 15 residues long. The CDR3 protein is CASSLDLSKAGELFF. The CDR3 DNA follows: TGTGCCAGCAGCTTGGACCTGTCCAAGGCCGGGGAGCTGTTTTTT.

The table lists this clonotype with many counts. The V and J genes are TRBV28 and TRBJ2-3, with D maybe TRBD1 (6 bases). This CDR3 is built from 15 residues. The ends were cut back, 3 bases at V and 0 bases at J, with 10 bases in the middle. The V gene's germline CDR1 is MDHEN and CDR2 SYDVKM. This CDR3 is CASSFGQSSTDTQYF. The CDR3 DNA is TGTGCCAGCAGTTTCGGACAGTCTAGCACAGATACGCAGTATTTT.

In this sample, this clonotype turned up many times. The J gene is TRBJ2-7, the V gene TRBV25-1, with 8 positions matching TRBD1. The CDR3 has 14 amino acids. Germline values: CDR1 MGHDK, CDR2 SYGVNS. With V trimmed by 4 bases and J by 7 bases, 9 bases remained unmatched. The CDR3 region is CASSGYQGAREQYF. DNA for the CDR3: TGTGCCAGCAGTGGGTACCAGGGGGCGAGAGAGCAGTACTTC.

This clonotype has a count of ten or more. This chain joins TRBV28 and TRBJ2-1; D unresolved. Trimming cost V 6 bases and J 9 bases, with 12 bases left between them. The germline V gene has CDR1 MDHEN and CDR2 SYDVKM. This CDR3 has 12 amino acids. The CDR3 loop is CASRPPTFEQFF. DNA for the CDR3: TGTGCCAGCAGACCACCGACGTTTGAGCAGTTCTTC.

This clonotype was found many times. J is TRBJ2-2 and V is TRBV20-1; D not certain. The V end was cut by 2 bases, the J end by 5 bases, with 6 bases between. This CDR3 is built from 12 residues. Looked up from germline, CDR1 is DFQATT and CDR2 is SNEGSKA (reference sequence). CDR3 DNA sequence: TGCAGTGCTAGACTAGTTACCGGGGAGCTGTTTTTT. Translation gives CSARLVTGELFF.

This clonotype has just a few counts. A much larger clone is a single base away; this may be a read error. The chain joins TRBV6-1 to TRBJ2-2, with a possible D match to TRBD2 (6 bases). The germline CDR1 and CDR2 sequences are MNHNS and SASEGT. This CDR3 is 12 amino acids long. CDR3 bases: TGTGCCAGCAGGGGGACGACCGGGGGGCTGTTTTTT. It encodes CASRGTTGGLFF.

This clonotype was counted ten times or more. The chain joins TRBV6-1 to TRBJ2-5, with 8 bases lining up with TRBD1. The CDR3 runs 15 residues. The J segment lost 2 bases and the V segment lost 5 bases, leaving 7 bases of the junction unmatched. CDR1 is MNHNS, CDR2 SASEGT, per germline. The DNA for the CDR3 is TGTGCCAGCAGTTATTTCCGGACAGGGCAAGAGACCCAGTACTTC. This gives the protein CASSYFRTGQETQYF.